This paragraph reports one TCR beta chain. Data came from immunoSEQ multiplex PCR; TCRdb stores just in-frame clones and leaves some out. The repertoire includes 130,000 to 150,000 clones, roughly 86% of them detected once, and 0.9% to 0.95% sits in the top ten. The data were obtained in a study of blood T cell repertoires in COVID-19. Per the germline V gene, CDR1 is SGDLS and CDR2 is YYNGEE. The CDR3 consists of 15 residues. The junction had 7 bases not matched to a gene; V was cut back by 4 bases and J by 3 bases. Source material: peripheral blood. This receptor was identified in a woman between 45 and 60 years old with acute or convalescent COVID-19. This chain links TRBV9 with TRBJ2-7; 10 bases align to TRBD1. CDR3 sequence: CASSTGTGVFYEQYF. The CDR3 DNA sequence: TGTGCCAGCAGCACCGGGACAGGGGTCTTCTACGAGCAGTACTTC.